This T cell receptor beta chain is drawn from a study of beta chain features in type 1 diabetes. Across the whole study: The study examined more than 100,000,000 sorted cells across all samples. Study outcomes and limitations: Researchers reported that naive, central memory and Treg TCRB repertoires appeared more similar in patients than in healthy donors. Patients with Type 1 diabetes showed moderately but significantly shorter TCRB CDR3s in all four CD4+ subsets.

Expressed TCRB transcripts were sequenced after all isolated RNA was converted to cDNA. Generated by immunoSEQ multiplex PCR, the TCRdb table keeps only in-frame clones and is missing some. The data show about 410,000 clones, approximately 13% seen once. A word on this clone: The antigen remains unidentified.

Germline-derived CDR1 and CDR2 are MGHRA and YSYEKL. The junction had 5 bases not matched to a gene; V was cut back by 4 bases and J by 5 bases. The CDR3 extends over 14 amino acids. This TCR was recovered from a man aged 25 to 40 in good health. The sequencing input was naive CD4+ T cells from blood. The V call is TRBV4-1, the J call TRBJ2-5, with 9 bases matching TRBD1. The CDR3 bases are TGCGCCAGCAGCCTAGGGACAGGGCGGGAGACCCAGTACTTC. This gives the protein CASSLGTGRETQYF.